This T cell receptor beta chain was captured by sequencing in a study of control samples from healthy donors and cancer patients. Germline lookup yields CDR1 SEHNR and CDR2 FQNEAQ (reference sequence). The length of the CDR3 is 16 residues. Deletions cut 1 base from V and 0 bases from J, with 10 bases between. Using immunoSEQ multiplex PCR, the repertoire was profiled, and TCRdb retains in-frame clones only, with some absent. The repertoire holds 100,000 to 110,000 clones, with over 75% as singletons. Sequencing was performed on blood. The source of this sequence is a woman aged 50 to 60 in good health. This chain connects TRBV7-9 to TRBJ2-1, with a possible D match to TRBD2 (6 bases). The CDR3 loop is CASSLVRGSSYNEQFF. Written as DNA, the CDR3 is TGTGCCAGCAGCTTAGTTCGGGGGAGCTCCTACAATGAGCAGTTCTTC.